This T cell receptor beta chain was profiled in a study of blood T cell repertoires in COVID-19. Seattle enrolled patients during active infection and tracked them longitudinally. Authors' processing steps: Cell counts per sample came from amplifying reference gene primers. Generated by immunoSEQ multiplex PCR, the TCRdb table keeps only in-frame clones and is missing some. V and J calls and clone size are those listed in that table; D and trimming were worked out from the DNA. The profile shows around 290,000 clones, 80% to 95% of them singletons. This CDR3 has 14 amino acids. The V and J ends lost 0 bases and 7 bases respectively, with 14 bases between them. Germline CDR1 and CDR2: SGDLS and YYNGEE.

The specimen sequenced was peripheral blood. This clonotype originated in a woman aged 25 to 45 with COVID-19, enrolled during active disease. This chain joins TRBV9 and TRBJ2-7; D might be TRBD2 (5 bases). CDR3 loop: CASSVESGLREQYF. CDR3 DNA: TGTGCCAGCAGCGTAGAAAGCGGATTACGAGAGCAGTACTTC.